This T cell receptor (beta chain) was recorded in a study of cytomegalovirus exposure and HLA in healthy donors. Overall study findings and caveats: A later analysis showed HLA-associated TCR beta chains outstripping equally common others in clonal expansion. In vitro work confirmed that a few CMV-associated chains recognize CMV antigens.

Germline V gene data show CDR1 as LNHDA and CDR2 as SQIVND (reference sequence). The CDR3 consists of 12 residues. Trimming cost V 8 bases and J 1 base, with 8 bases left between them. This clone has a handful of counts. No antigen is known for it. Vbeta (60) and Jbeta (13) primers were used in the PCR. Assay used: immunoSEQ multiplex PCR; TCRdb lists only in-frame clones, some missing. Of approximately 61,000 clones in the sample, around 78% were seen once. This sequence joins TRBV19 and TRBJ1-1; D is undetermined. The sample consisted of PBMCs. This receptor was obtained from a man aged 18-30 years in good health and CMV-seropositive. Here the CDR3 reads CASLKSNTEAFF. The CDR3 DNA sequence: TGTGCCAGTTTAAAATCGAACACTGAAGCTTTCTTT.